The rows below give T cell receptor beta chains drawn from one sample of a study of blood T cell repertoires in COVID-19. This table comes from immunoSEQ multiplex PCR, and its TCRdb copy is limited to in-frame clones, with some not included. The data show more than 250,000 clones, 84% seen once. Material: peripheral blood. Receptor source: a human donor in a cohort sampled during active COVID-19. The CDR3 runs from the conserved cysteine through the conserved F or W. Each record gives: CDR3 length, D gene, J gene, V gene, CDR3 protein. The D gene is left open where the match is weak.

cdr3_length: 14
d_call: TRBD1
j_call: TRBJ1-4
v_call: TRBV4-2
cdr3_aa: CASSTGQRNEKLFF

cdr3_length: 13
d_call: NA
j_call: TRBJ1-4
v_call: TRBV28
cdr3_aa: CASRNRDREKLFF

cdr3_length: 16
d_call: TRBD2
j_call: TRBJ2-3
v_call: TRBV5-1
cdr3_aa: CASSSLLAGMTDTQYF

cdr3_length: 12
d_call: NA
j_call: TRBJ2-7
v_call: TRBV7-8
cdr3_aa: CASGGGTYEQYF

cdr3_length: 15
d_call: NA
j_call: TRBJ2-1
v_call: TRBV4-1
cdr3_aa: CASSQVGDRNDEQFF

cdr3_length: 16
d_call: TRBD1
j_call: TRBJ1-3
v_call: TRBV7-8
cdr3_aa: CASSLTGTVSGNTIYF

cdr3_length: 15
d_call: NA
j_call: TRBJ2-3
v_call: TRBV6-5
cdr3_aa: CASSARSTGSDTQYF

cdr3_length: 15
d_call: NA
j_call: TRBJ1-1
v_call: TRBV6-5
cdr3_aa: CASRPRGAGNTEAFF

cdr3_length: 20
d_call: TRBD2
j_call: TRBJ2-7
v_call: TRBV10-3
cdr3_aa: CAISESRGRASGRPSYEQYF

cdr3_length: 14
d_call: NA
j_call: TRBJ2-1
v_call: TRBV11-2
cdr3_aa: CASSYGGRFNEQFF

cdr3_length: 15
d_call: NA
j_call: TRBJ2-3
v_call: TRBV7-2
cdr3_aa: CASNLGGVSTDTQYF

cdr3_length: 15
d_call: TRBD2
j_call: TRBJ2-1
v_call: TRBV5-1
cdr3_aa: CASSLQAGGLGEQFF

cdr3_length: 15
d_call: NA
j_call: TRBJ2-3
v_call: TRBV28
cdr3_aa: CASRSPGDSTDTQYF

cdr3_length: 14
d_call: NA
j_call: TRBJ2-7
v_call: TRBV9
cdr3_aa: CASSPLSSLNEQYF

cdr3_length: 14
d_call: TRBD1
j_call: TRBJ2-4
v_call: TRBV7-2
cdr3_aa: CASSLVGGGNIQYF

cdr3_length: 15
d_call: TRBD1
j_call: TRBJ2-7
v_call: TRBV24-1
cdr3_aa: CATSERDRSSYEQYF

cdr3_length: 16
d_call: TRBD2
j_call: TRBJ2-5
v_call: TRBV19
cdr3_aa: CASSTTGTSGGETQYF

cdr3_length: 15
d_call: TRBD2
j_call: TRBJ2-1
v_call: TRBV15
cdr3_aa: CATSGGTSGHNEQFF

cdr3_length: 14
d_call: NA
j_call: TRBJ2-1
v_call: TRBV5-1
cdr3_aa: CASSPTTTVNEQFF

cdr3_length: 15
d_call: NA
j_call: TRBJ2-3
v_call: TRBV14
cdr3_aa: CASSYLWGGTDTQYF

cdr3_length: 17
d_call: NA
j_call: TRBJ1-4
v_call: TRBV4-2
cdr3_aa: CASSQSRDTHWDEKLFF

cdr3_length: 15
d_call: NA
j_call: TRBJ1-2
v_call: TRBV15
cdr3_aa: CATSRESGQLYGYTF

cdr3_length: 19
d_call: TRBD2
j_call: TRBJ2-7
v_call: TRBV7-8
cdr3_aa: CASSFARQAVPGLDYEQYF

cdr3_length: 14
d_call: NA
j_call: TRBJ2-3
v_call: TRBV6-2/TRBV6-3
cdr3_aa: CASSYNGLGDTQYF

cdr3_length: 17
d_call: TRBD2
j_call: TRBJ2-5
v_call: TRBV24-1
cdr3_aa: CATSDLGLAGPQETQYF

cdr3_length: 13
d_call: NA
j_call: TRBJ2-2
v_call: TRBV5-4
cdr3_aa: CASKVQGSGELFF

cdr3_length: 10
d_call: NA
j_call: TRBJ1-1
v_call: TRBV19
cdr3_aa: CASSDGRAFF

cdr3_length: 15
d_call: TRBD2
j_call: TRBJ2-2
v_call: TRBV20-1
cdr3_aa: CSASRSGADTGELFF

cdr3_length: 11
d_call: NA
j_call: TRBJ2-1
v_call: TRBV10-2
cdr3_aa: CASTVAAEQFF

cdr3_length: 16
d_call: TRBD1
j_call: TRBJ2-7
v_call: TRBV5-4
cdr3_aa: CASSLALRDRSYEQYF

cdr3_length: 13
d_call: NA
j_call: TRBJ1-1
v_call: TRBV7-9
cdr3_aa: CASSLDGSTEAFF

cdr3_length: 13
d_call: TRBD2
j_call: TRBJ2-7
v_call: TRBV29-1
cdr3_aa: CSVAPGLAYEQYF

cdr3_length: 15
d_call: TRBD1
j_call: TRBJ1-3
v_call: TRBV18
cdr3_aa: CASSPQGAGGNTIYF

cdr3_length: 15
d_call: TRBD2
j_call: TRBJ2-1
v_call: TRBV11-3
cdr3_aa: CASSLTSGSHNEQFF

cdr3_length: 14
d_call: TRBD1
j_call: TRBJ1-1
v_call: TRBV5-5
cdr3_aa: CASSITGTGAEAFF

cdr3_length: 16
d_call: TRBD2
j_call: TRBJ2-7
v_call: TRBV7-8
cdr3_aa: CASSLGLAGASYEQYF

cdr3_length: 15
d_call: NA
j_call: TRBJ2-3
v_call: TRBV5-1
cdr3_aa: CASSSRSPSTDTQYF

cdr3_length: 15
d_call: NA
j_call: TRBJ2-7
v_call: TRBV7-8
cdr3_aa: CASSVGKDRIYEQYF

cdr3_length: 15
d_call: NA
j_call: TRBJ2-6
v_call: TRBV7-9
cdr3_aa: CASSLDRVGANVLTF

cdr3_length: 11
d_call: NA
j_call: TRBJ2-7
v_call: TRBV24-1
cdr3_aa: CATSQGYEQYF

cdr3_length: 11
d_call: NA
j_call: TRBJ2-1
v_call: TRBV20-1
cdr3_aa: CSARASNEQFF

cdr3_length: 15
d_call: NA
j_call: TRBJ2-4
v_call: TRBV4-2
cdr3_aa: CASSRKQGEKNIQYF

cdr3_length: 14
d_call: TRBD1
j_call: TRBJ1-4
v_call: TRBV5-6
cdr3_aa: CASSPAGGDEKLFF

cdr3_length: 14
d_call: NA
j_call: TRBJ1-6
v_call: TRBV11-2
cdr3_aa: CASSAQGLGSPLHF

cdr3_length: 13
d_call: TRBD2
j_call: TRBJ2-1
v_call: TRBV9
cdr3_aa: CASREAGDGEQFF

cdr3_length: 15
d_call: TRBD2
j_call: TRBJ2-1
v_call: TRBV7-3
cdr3_aa: CASSVTSGRRNEQFF

cdr3_length: 14
d_call: TRBD2
j_call: TRBJ2-1
v_call: TRBV5-5
cdr3_aa: CASSLVGRASEQFF

cdr3_length: 16
d_call: TRBD1
j_call: TRBJ2-7
v_call: TRBV7-2
cdr3_aa: CASSLGGTGRSYEQYF

cdr3_length: 16
d_call: NA
j_call: TRBJ1-6
v_call: TRBV28
cdr3_aa: CASSNLSRQYNSPLHF

cdr3_length: 14
d_call: NA
j_call: TRBJ1-1
v_call: TRBV7-8
cdr3_aa: CASSELGGEPEAFF

cdr3_length: 16
d_call: NA
j_call: TRBJ1-3
v_call: TRBV7-6
cdr3_aa: CASSLGTPSSGNTIYF

cdr3_length: 14
d_call: NA
j_call: TRBJ2-7
v_call: TRBV18
cdr3_aa: CASSPDGSGYEQYF

cdr3_length: 14
d_call: NA
j_call: TRBJ1-2
v_call: TRBV7-8
cdr3_aa: CASSLTAVPQGYTF

cdr3_length: 19
d_call: NA
j_call: TRBJ1-3
v_call: TRBV5-5
cdr3_aa: CASSLWETSGARSGNTIYF

cdr3_length: 16
d_call: TRBD1
j_call: TRBJ1-3
v_call: TRBV19
cdr3_aa: CASSTAEDRSGNTIYF

cdr3_length: 16
d_call: NA
j_call: TRBJ2-3
v_call: TRBV4-2
cdr3_aa: CASSQEGTVSTDTQYF

cdr3_length: 15
d_call: NA
j_call: TRBJ2-7
v_call: TRBV4-3
cdr3_aa: CASSQSTDSTYEQYF

cdr3_length: 15
d_call: TRBD2
j_call: TRBJ2-1
v_call: TRBV5-4
cdr3_aa: CASSPGTSGWNEQFF

cdr3_length: 14
d_call: NA
j_call: TRBJ1-4
v_call: TRBV7-2
cdr3_aa: CASSFGGGNEKLFF

cdr3_length: 13
d_call: NA
j_call: TRBJ1-1
v_call: TRBV12-3/TRBV12-4
cdr3_aa: CASGDSMNTEAFF